Sequencing of this T cell receptor beta chain was carried out in a study of shared clonotypes between healthy human individuals. About the study: The study used three CD4 naive, three CD4 memory, two CD8 naive and one CD8 memory plate per donor. Overall study results and limits: In a few donors, 4.5% to 5.5% of naive CD4 clonotypes appeared in common. Estimated richness was generally greater in naive than memory subsets.

Produced via immunoSEQ multiplex PCR; TCRdb's table is partial and in-frame only. The profile shows 850,000 to 1,200,000 clones, around 76% of them singletons. The CDR3 consists of 15 residues. The germline gives CDR1 LGHNA, CDR2 YSLEER. V shed 1 base and J shed 0 bases, with 7 bases lying between them. This clone was detected a few times. Its cognate antigen is unknown. The same CDR3 can be traced to other DNA sequences in this sample. The sequence derives from a young man in good health. The specimen was memory CD4+ T cells sorted from blood. Indicated subset: CD45RA-negative fraction. The J gene is TRBJ2-1, the V gene TRBV4-3; D gene ambiguous. CDR3 in amino acids: CASSQGGGSYNEQFF. The CDR3 region has the DNA TGCGCCAGCAGCCAAGGAGGCGGCTCCTACAATGAGCAGTTCTTC.